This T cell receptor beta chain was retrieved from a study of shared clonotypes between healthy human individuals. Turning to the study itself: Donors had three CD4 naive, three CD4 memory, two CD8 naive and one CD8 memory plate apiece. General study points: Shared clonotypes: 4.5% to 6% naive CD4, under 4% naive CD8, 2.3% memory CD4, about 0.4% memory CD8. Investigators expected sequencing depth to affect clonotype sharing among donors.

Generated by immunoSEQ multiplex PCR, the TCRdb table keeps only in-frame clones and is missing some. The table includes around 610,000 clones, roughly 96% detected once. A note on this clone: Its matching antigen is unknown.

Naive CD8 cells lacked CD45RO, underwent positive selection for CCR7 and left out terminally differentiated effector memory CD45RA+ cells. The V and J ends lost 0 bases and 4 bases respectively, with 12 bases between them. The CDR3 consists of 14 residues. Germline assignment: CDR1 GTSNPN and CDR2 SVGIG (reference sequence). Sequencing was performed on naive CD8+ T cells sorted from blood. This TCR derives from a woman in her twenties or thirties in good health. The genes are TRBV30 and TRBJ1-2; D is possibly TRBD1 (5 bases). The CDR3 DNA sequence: TGTGCCTGGAGTGTTGGGGGATACGGCTATGGCTACACCTTC. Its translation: CAWSVGGYGYGYTF.